This entry lists 12 T cell receptor beta chains sequenced from one sample in a study of OX40 agonist ivuxolimab in advanced cancers. This table comes from immunoSEQ multiplex PCR, and its TCRdb copy is limited to in-frame clones, with some not included. In the table there are fewer than 80,000 clones, 85% of which are singletons. The source material was CD4+ or CD8+ T cells sorted from blood, sampled in a trial of the OX40 agonist ivuxolimab. The receptors were sampled from an adult with an advanced solid tumor such as melanoma, head and neck, liver or kidney cancer.

Written as DNA, the CDR3 is TGTGCCAGCAGTTTTACACCCAACACCGGGGAGCTGTTTTTT. This gives the protein CASSFTPNTGELFF. The V call is TRBV27, the J call TRBJ2-2; D uncertain. This CDR3 comprises 14 residues. The germline V and J ends were trimmed by 3 bases and 2 bases, with 7 bases remaining between them. Per the germline V gene, CDR1 is MNHEY and CDR2 is SMNVEV (reference sequence).

The J gene is TRBJ1-4, the V gene TRBV13; 7 positions agree with TRBD1. The CDR3 runs to 15 residues. With 4 bases clipped from V and 4 bases from J, the junction kept 6 bases outside the gene matches. Germline loops: CDR1 PRHDT, CDR2 FYEKMQ (reference sequence). The CDR3 DNA sequence: TGTGCCAGCAGCTCCAGACAGGGATATAATGAAAAACTGTTTTTT. Amino acids: CASSSRQGYNEKLFF.

The table lists this clone with a few counts. The chain is built from TRBV6-1 and TRBJ1-2; unclear D gene. There are 15 residues in the CDR3. Germline V gene sequence: CDR1 MNHNS, CDR2 SASEGT. V was clipped by 2 bases and J by 3 bases, with 13 bases between them. CDR3 region: CASSESLQVDYGYTF. In nucleotides, the CDR3 is TGTGCCAGCAGTGAAAGTCTCCAGGTCGACTATGGCTACACCTTC.

This clone was counted a few times. The chain uses TRBV7-8 and TRBJ2-2; tentatively, D is TRBD2 (7 bases). V shed 6 bases and J shed 4 bases, with 18 bases lying between them. The V gene's germline CDR1 is SGHVS and CDR2 FQNEAQ. There are 16 residues in the CDR3. The CDR3 protein is CASSYSGGGVTGELFF. The DNA of the CDR3 is TGTGCCAGCAGTTATTCTGGCGGGGGCGTCACCGGGGAGCTGTTTTTT. The complete variable domain, with remaining parts taken from reference TRBV7-8 and TRBJ2-2, reads GAGVSQSPRYKVAKRGQDVALRCDPISGHVSLFWYQQALGQGPEFLTYFQNEAQLDKSGLPSDRFFAERPEGSVSTLKIQRTQQEDSAVYLCASSYSGGGVTGELFFGEGSRLTVL.

This clone was detected a few times. Here the CDR3 reads CASSKQGTGTQYF. In nucleotides, the CDR3 is TGTGCCAGTAGTAAACAGGGGACGGGGACCCAGTACTTC. The chain is built from TRBV19 and TRBJ2-5; 7 nucleotides line up with TRBD1. The length of the CDR3 is 13 residues. Germline lookup yields CDR1 LNHDA and CDR2 SQIVND (reference sequence). After removal of 4 bases from V and 7 bases from J, the junction contained 6 bases not matched to a gene.

The V gene is TRBV6-4, the J gene TRBJ2-1; 9 positions agree with TRBD2. Losses at the gene ends were 8 bases for V and 7 bases for J; bases not matched to a gene: 9. Per germline, CDR1 MRHNA and CDR2 SNTAGT. This CDR3 has 14 residues. CDR3: CASSRIAGVNEQFF. The DNA for the CDR3 is TGTGCCAGCTCCAGAATAGCGGGGGTAAATGAGCAGTTCTTC.

The CDR3: CASSSLTVPTGELFF. The CDR3 DNA reads TGTGCCAGCAGCTCGTTGACAGTACCCACCGGGGAGCTGTTTTTT. The chain carries TRBV5-4 and TRBJ2-2, with D possibly TRBD1 on 5 matching bases. The CDR3 has 15 residues. The germline V and J ends were trimmed by 3 bases and 4 bases, with 13 bases remaining between them. Germline CDR1 reads SGHNT; CDR2 reads YYREEE (reference sequence).

In DNA form, the CDR3 reads TGTGCCAGTAGTATTAGTGGTATTAGGCTCGACGAGCAGTACTTC. It encodes CASSISGIRLDEQYF. V usage is TRBV19 and J usage is TRBJ2-7; the D is unclear. The CDR3 length is 15 residues. Trimming took off 3 bases at V and 5 bases at J, with 17 bases between the two ends. Per germline, CDR1 LNHDA and CDR2 SQIVND (reference sequence).

The rearrangement uses TRBV7-8 and TRBJ2-3; TRBD2 might be the D (6 bases). The length of the CDR3 is 16 residues. The germline CDR1 and CDR2 sequences are SGHVS and FQNEAQ. V lost 2 bases, J lost 0 bases, and 12 bases lay in between. CDR3 nucleotides: TGTGCCAGCAGCTTAAGGGCGGGGACTAGCACAGATACGCAGTATTTT. Protein sequence: CASSLRAGTSTDTQYF.

The chain combines TRBV2 with TRBJ1-2; 9 bases fit TRBD1. Germline CDR1 is SNHLY and CDR2 is FYNNEI. V trimming: 2 bases; J trimming: 5 bases; junction bases outside the gene matches: 6. This CDR3 comprises 15 residues. DNA of the CDR3: TGTGCCAGCAGTGAAAGGACAGGGGTTTGGTATGGCTACACCTTC. Protein sequence: CASSERTGVWYGYTF.

The chain links TRBV7-2 to TRBJ2-5; 7 nucleotides match TRBD2. CDR1 and CDR2 (germline): SGHTA, FQGNSA. V was clipped by 7 bases and J by 5 bases; unmatched bases: 13. This CDR3 contains 15 residues. CDR3 DNA sequence: TGTGCCAGCATCCAGGGACTAAGTCGGGGGGAGACCCAGTACTTC. Protein product: CASIQGLSRGETQYF. The full variable domain, rest sourced from reference TRBV7-2 and TRBJ2-5, is GAGVSQSPSNKVTEKGKDVELRCDPISGHTALYWYRQSLGQGLEFLIYFQGNSAPDKSGLPSDRFSAERTGGSVSTLTIQRTQQEDSAVYLCASIQGLSRGETQYFGPGTRLLVL.

This chain connects TRBV12-5 to TRBJ2-1; 11 nucleotides align to TRBD2. CDR3 size: 16 residues. Trimming took 6 bases from V and 3 from J; bases not matched to a gene: 7. Germline assignment: CDR1 LGHNT and CDR2 FRNRAP. CDR3 DNA: TGTGCTAGTGGCCAACTAGCGGGAGATCTCTACAATGAGCAGTTCTTC. Amino acids: CASGQLAGDLYNEQFF.